This T cell receptor beta chain was documented in a study of response to subunit inactivated influenza vaccine. Study conclusions and caveats: New T cells are recruited in small numbers by each seasonal influenza vaccination, according to the authors' suggestion.

The sample holds a few counts of this clonotype. As yet, its antigen is unknown. TCRdb recomputed calls from the RT-PCR reads with MiXCR, one row per CDR3 protein. This table holds approximately 520,000 distinct CDR3 sequences, about 25% found once. Losses at the gene ends were 4 bases for V and 2 bases for J; bases not matched to a gene: 3. The CDR3 is 13 residues long. Germline CDR1 and CDR2: SGHRS and YFSETQ. The clonotype originates from a man in his fifties who received an inactivated influenza vaccine. The rearrangement links TRBV5-1 to TRBJ2-7; 7 positions match TRBD1. Sample: CD4+ T cells sorted from PBMCs, taken 5 days after vaccination. The CDR3 protein is CASSRGTAYEQYF. For the CDR3, the DNA is TGCGCCAGCAGCCGAGGGACAGCCTACGAGCAGTACTTC.